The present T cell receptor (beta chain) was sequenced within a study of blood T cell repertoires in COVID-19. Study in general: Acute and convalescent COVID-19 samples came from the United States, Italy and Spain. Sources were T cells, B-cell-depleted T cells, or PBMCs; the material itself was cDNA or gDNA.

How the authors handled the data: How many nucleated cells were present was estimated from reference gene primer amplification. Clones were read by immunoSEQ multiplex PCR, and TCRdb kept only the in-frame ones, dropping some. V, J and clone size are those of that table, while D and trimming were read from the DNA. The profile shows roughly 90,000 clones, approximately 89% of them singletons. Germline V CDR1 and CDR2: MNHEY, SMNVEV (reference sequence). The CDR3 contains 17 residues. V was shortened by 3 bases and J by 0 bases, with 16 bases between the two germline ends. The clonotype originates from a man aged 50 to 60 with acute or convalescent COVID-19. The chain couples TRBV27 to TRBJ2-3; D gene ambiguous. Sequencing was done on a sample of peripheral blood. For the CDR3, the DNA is TGTGCCAGCAGTTTCGCAGGCGATCTACCTAGCACAGATACGCAGTATTTT. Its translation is CASSFAGDLPSTDTQYF.